The rows below give T cell receptor beta chains drawn from one sample of a study of blood T cell repertoires in COVID-19. Measured with immunoSEQ multiplex PCR; TCRdb has only the in-frame clones, and not every one. The sample records 200,000 to 250,000 clones, around 81% being singletons. The sequencing input was peripheral blood. These TCRs come from an elderly woman with COVID-19, enrolled during active disease. Both conserved end residues are trimmed from each CDR3.

v_call	j_call	cdr3_aa
TRBV11-2	TRBJ1-1	ASSLPQRAF
TRBV28	TRBJ1-5	ASSGQLRNNFH
TRBV6-5	TRBJ1-2	ASSLGGTANYGYT
TRBV11-2	TRBJ1-4	ASSLGGTGTEKLF
TRBV6-1	TRBJ2-7	ASSQRLGGSYEQY
TRBV5-1	TRBJ1-2	ASSLTGGTYGYT
TRBV18	TRBJ2-7	ASSPFRWGDEQY
TRBV19	TRBJ2-5	ASSHLAGGRETQY
TRBV7-3	TRBJ2-1	ASSPGTSGSFEQF
TRBV29-1	TRBJ2-2	SVGGQANTGELF
TRBV6-6	TRBJ2-1	ASTLGGNGYNEQF
TRBV6-6	TRBJ2-3	ASSYGFGGPDTQY
TRBV18	TRBJ1-3	ASSSGQGLENTIY